This T cell receptor (beta chain) was recorded in a study of T cell changes during pregnancy in multiple sclerosis. This table comes from immunoSEQ multiplex PCR, and its TCRdb copy is limited to in-frame clones, with some not included. The table includes about 39,000 clones, 92% detected once. This clone was detected only a few times. Germline V gene data show CDR1 as SGDLS and CDR2 as YYNGEE. Germline trimming cut 4 bases from V and 1 base from J; bases unmatched to any gene: 5. CDR3 length equals 15 residues. This receptor was taken from a female donor with multiple sclerosis, enrolled in a pregnancy study. This chain links TRBV9 with TRBJ2-3, with 8 bases that match TRBD2. This material consisted of CD8+ T cells from peripheral blood mononuclear cells, taken before pregnancy. The CDR3 loop reads CASSPEAGGTDTQYF. In DNA form, the CDR3 reads TGTGCCAGCAGCCCAGAAGCGGGAGGCACAGATACGCAGTATTTT.